The 10 T cell receptor beta chains below all came from one sample that was sequenced in a study of blood T cell repertoires in COVID-19. Profiled with immunoSEQ multiplex PCR; TCRdb holds only in-frame clones, not every one. The repertoire consists of about 160,000 clones, with around 82% occurring once and the leading ten covering about a sixth. The specimen was PBMCs or T cells enriched from blood (not recorded which). The receptor set was obtained from a man in his 60s who had recovered from COVID-19.

This rearrangement joins TRBV10-3 to TRBJ1-4; 8 nucleotides align to TRBD1. Trimming cost V 2 bases and J 8 bases; bases outside gene matches: 7. Germline CDR1 reads ENHRY; CDR2 reads SYGVKD. The CDR3 extends over 15 amino acids. The CDR3 is CAISEQGAVSEKLFF. Here the CDR3 DNA reads TGTGCCATCAGTGAGCAGGGGGCGGTTTCGGAAAAACTGTTTTTT.

This clone was observed a single time. This chain connects TRBV4-2 to TRBJ2-7, with 7 bases lining up with TRBD1. This CDR3 has 14 amino acids. V lost 4 bases, J lost 0 bases, and 3 bases stayed unmatched. Germline CDR1 LGHNA, CDR2 YNFKEQ. CDR3 sequence (DNA): TGTGCCAGCAGCCCAGACAGGGCCTCCTACGAGCAGTACTTC. Translated, it gives CASSPDRASYEQYF.

The V gene is TRBV15, the J gene TRBJ1-2, with 12 bases matching TRBD1. Germline V gene lookup returns CDR1 LNHNV and CDR2 YYDKDF (reference sequence). The CDR3 extends over 17 amino acids. Trimming cost V 0 bases and J 4 bases; bases outside gene matches: 6. In nucleotides, the CDR3 is TGTGCCACCAGCAGAGATCGGGACAGGGGGCTCCCCTATGGCTACACCTTC. Its translation: CATSRDRDRGLPYGYTF.

The CDR3 coding sequence is TGCGCCAGCAGCTTGGCCCAGGGACAGGCAACCTACAATGAGCAGTTCTTC. As protein: CASSLAQGQATYNEQFF. This chain connects TRBV5-1 to TRBJ2-1; TRBD1 matches 8 bases. V shed 0 bases and J 2 bases; nucleotides not matched to a gene: 7. Germline CDR1 is SGHRS and CDR2 is YFSETQ. The CDR3 is 17 residues long.

The V gene is TRBV18, the J gene TRBJ2-1; D might be TRBD2 (5 bases). Trimming took 2 bases from V and 0 from J, leaving 8 bases between them. Per germline, CDR1 KGHSH and CDR2 LQKENI. The CDR3 runs 15 residues. The CDR3 region is CASSPTGSSYNEQFF. DNA for the CDR3: TGTGCCAGCTCACCAACGGGGAGCTCCTACAATGAGCAGTTCTTC.

This chain links TRBV5-1 with TRBJ1-1; D possibly corresponds to TRBD1 (5 bases). V dropped 4 bases and J dropped 1 base, with 14 bases sitting between them. The CDR3 runs 15 residues. CDR1 and CDR2 from the germline V gene are SGHRS and YFSETQ. This CDR3 reads CASSVQGRGNTEAFF. The CDR3 nucleotides read TGCGCCAGCAGCGTTCAGGGTAGAGGGAACACTGAAGCTTTCTTT.

This clone is a singleton in its sample. The V call is TRBV7-9, the J call TRBJ1-6, with TRBD1 identical over 7 bases. V trimming: 5 bases; J trimming: 4 bases; junction bases outside the gene matches: 8. The CDR3 covers 16 residues. The V gene's germline CDR1 is SEHNR and CDR2 FQNEAQ (reference sequence). The CDR3 loop is CASSPRAGGYNSPLHF. CDR3 nucleotides: TGTGCCAGCAGCCCGAGGGCAGGGGGATATAATTCACCCCTCCACTTT.

The chain has TRBV28 and TRBJ2-7; a possible D gene is TRBD2 (6 bases). The CDR3 sequence is 15 residues long. The V gene lost 5 bases and the J gene lost 0 bases, with 14 bases spanning the gap. Germline V gene lookup returns CDR1 MDHEN and CDR2 SYDVKM. The CDR3 DNA sequence: TGTGCCAGCAGTACCTCTAGCGCCCTCTCCTACGAGCAGTACTTC. Translated, it gives CASSTSSALSYEQYF. Full variable domain (rest looked up from reference TRBV28 and TRBJ2-7): DVKVTQSSRYLVKRTGEKVFLECVQDMDHENMFWYRQDPGLGLRLIYFSYDVKMKEKGDIPEGYSVSREKKERFSLILESASTNQTSMYLCASSTSSALSYEQYFGPGTRLTVT.

The rearrangement joins TRBV7-3 to TRBJ1-2; TRBD1 might be the D (6 bases). The CDR3 is 15 residues long. Trimming removed 4 bases at V and 4 bases at J, with 16 bases between. From germline, CDR1 is SGHTA and CDR2 FQGTGA. CDR3 nucleotides: TGTGCCAGCAGCTCGGGTGGACAGTCCGCCTATGGCTACACCTTC. Translated, it gives CASSSGGQSAYGYTF.

V gene TRBV19 combines with J gene TRBJ2-3, with D tentatively TRBD2 (5 bases). V was trimmed by 6 bases and J by 2 bases, leaving 12 bases between them. CDR1 LNHDA and CDR2 SQIVND come from the germline V gene (reference sequence). The CDR3 totals 14 residues. CDR3: CASSLALSTDTQYF. Written as DNA, the CDR3 is TGTGCCAGTAGCCTAGCATTATCCACAGATACGCAGTATTTT.